Listed below are T cell receptor beta chains from one sample, sequenced in a study of T cells after posttransplantation cyclophosphamide. TCRdb's copy holds only in-frame clones and misses some; the assay was immunoSEQ multiplex PCR. The data contain some 25,000 clones, 86% of them singletons. Sequencing was performed on PBMCs. Receptors originate from a woman aged 60 to 75 with a blood cancer, CMV-positive, and with a related stem cell donor. CDR3s include the opening cysteine and the closing phenylalanine or tryptophan. Each record gives: clone size, J gene, V gene, D gene, CDR3 DNA, CDR3 protein. The D gene is left open where the match is weak. Size tells how often a clone was seen (once, few, many) or the class of an expanded clone, and some rows leave it out.

clone size: .; J gene: TRBJ2-7; V gene: TRBV10-2; D gene: .; CDR3 DNA: TGCGCCACCGAGAAAACCTACGAGCAGTACTTC; CDR3 protein: CATEKTYEQYF
clone size: .; J gene: TRBJ1-5; V gene: TRBV9; D gene: .; CDR3 DNA: TGTGCCAGCAGCGTCGGGAGTCGGAACGAGCCCCAGCATTTT; CDR3 protein: CASSVGSRNEPQHF
clone size: .; J gene: TRBJ2-7; V gene: TRBV23-1; D gene: .; CDR3 DNA: TGCGCCAGCAGTCAATTCACAGCCGAGCAGTACTTC; CDR3 protein: CASSQFTAEQYF
clone size: .; J gene: TRBJ2-3; V gene: TRBV15; D gene: TRBD2; CDR3 DNA: TGTGCCACCAGCAGAGATAGCGGGAGCACAGATACGCAGTATTTT; CDR3 protein: CATSRDSGSTDTQYF
clone size: .; J gene: TRBJ2-2; V gene: TRBV2; D gene: .; CDR3 DNA: TGTGCCAGCAGTTTCAGGGATACCACCGGGGAGCTGTTTTTT; CDR3 protein: CASSFRDTTGELFF
clone size: .; J gene: TRBJ2-3; V gene: TRBV2; D gene: TRBD2; CDR3 DNA: TGTGCCAGCAGTAGACTAGCCGGATCAGATACGCAGTATTTT; CDR3 protein: CASSRLAGSDTQYF
clone size: once; J gene: TRBJ2-5; V gene: TRBV28; D gene: .; CDR3 DNA: TGTGCCAGCAGCCCCGCACAGTTGGGTGTGGAGACCCAGTACTTC; CDR3 protein: CASSPAQLGVETQYF
clone size: .; J gene: TRBJ1-2; V gene: TRBV2; D gene: .; CDR3 DNA: TGTGCCAGCAGACAAGACAGTCTTGGCTACACCTTC; CDR3 protein: CASRQDSLGYTF
clone size: .; J gene: TRBJ2-1; V gene: TRBV6-5; D gene: .; CDR3 DNA: TGTGCCAGCAGTTACGGGGGGAGAAGCTACAATGAGCAGTTCTTC; CDR3 protein: CASSYGGRSYNEQFF
clone size: .; J gene: TRBJ2-7; V gene: TRBV15; D gene: TRBD2; CDR3 DNA: TGTGCCACCAGCTTAAGGACTAGCGGCATGTACGAGCAGTACTTC; CDR3 protein: CATSLRTSGMYEQYF
clone size: .; J gene: TRBJ2-1; V gene: TRBV18; D gene: TRBD2; CDR3 DNA: TGTGCCAGCTCACCACCAAGCGGGGGGTACAATGAGCAGTTCTTC; CDR3 protein: CASSPPSGGYNEQFF
clone size: .; J gene: TRBJ1-2; V gene: TRBV19; D gene: .; CDR3 DNA: TGTGCCAGTAGTATCGGTCGGACAGAGTCATCAGGCTACACCTTC; CDR3 protein: CASSIGRTESSGYTF
clone size: .; J gene: TRBJ1-5; V gene: TRBV6-1; D gene: TRBD1; CDR3 DNA: TGTGCCAGCATCCGGACAGGGGTTAATCAGCCCCAGCATTTT; CDR3 protein: CASIRTGVNQPQHF
clone size: once; J gene: TRBJ2-7; V gene: TRBV11-3; D gene: TRBD1; CDR3 DNA: TGTGCCAGCAGTCTCCGACAGGGGACCTCCTACGAGCAGTACTTC; CDR3 protein: CASSLRQGTSYEQYF
clone size: .; J gene: TRBJ2-5; V gene: TRBV18; D gene: .; CDR3 DNA: TGTGCCAGCTCCGCGAACGAGGTACTATCCTGGGAGACCCAGTACTTC; CDR3 protein: CASSANEVLSWETQYF
clone size: .; J gene: TRBJ2-2; V gene: TRBV7-3; D gene: TRBD2; CDR3 DNA: TGTGCCAGCAGCTTCTCCGGGACTAGCGGGAGGACCGGGGAGCTGTTTTTT; CDR3 protein: CASSFSGTSGRTGELFF
clone size: .; J gene: TRBJ2-5; V gene: TRBV11-2; D gene: .; CDR3 DNA: TGTGCCAGCAGCTTAGGCGGGCGGACCCAAGAGACCCAGTACTTC; CDR3 protein: CASSLGGRTQETQYF
clone size: .; J gene: TRBJ2-1; V gene: TRBV5-1; D gene: TRBD2; CDR3 DNA: TGCGCCAGCAGGGGGACTAGCGGAGACAATGAGCAGTTCTTC; CDR3 protein: CASRGTSGDNEQFF
clone size: few; J gene: TRBJ2-1; V gene: TRBV19; D gene: TRBD1; CDR3 DNA: TGTGCCAGTAGTAGAGTTTACGGGACAGGGATTTACGATGAGCAGTTCTTC; CDR3 protein: CASSRVYGTGIYDEQFF
clone size: .; J gene: TRBJ2-4; V gene: TRBV19; D gene: TRBD2; CDR3 DNA: TGTGCCAGTAGTGTACCCCGAGGACTAGCGGGAGTTGGGTACATTCAGTACTTC; CDR3 protein: CASSVPRGLAGVGYIQYF
clone size: .; J gene: TRBJ1-2; V gene: TRBV7-8; D gene: .; CDR3 DNA: TGTGCCAGCAGCTCCCCCCGGGTGAACTATGGCTACACCTTC; CDR3 protein: CASSSPRVNYGYTF
clone size: .; J gene: TRBJ2-5; V gene: TRBV7-7; D gene: TRBD1; CDR3 DNA: TGTGCCAGCAGCTTCGGCCAGGGGGTAGGAGAGACCCAGTACTTC; CDR3 protein: CASSFGQGVGETQYF
clone size: .; J gene: TRBJ2-1; V gene: TRBV29-1; D gene: TRBD2; CDR3 DNA: TGCAGCGGCAAAGTAGCGGGACCCCTCGCCCACAATGAGCAGTTCTTC; CDR3 protein: CSGKVAGPLAHNEQFF
clone size: .; J gene: TRBJ2-1; V gene: TRBV7-8; D gene: .; CDR3 DNA: TGTGCCAGCAGCCGTTGGGGCGCTTCGAGCTCCTACAATGAGCAGTTCTTC; CDR3 protein: CASSRWGASSSYNEQFF
clone size: .; J gene: TRBJ2-2; V gene: TRBV9; D gene: TRBD2; CDR3 DNA: TGTGCCAGCAGCGTGACTAGCGGCACCGGGGAGCTGTTTTTT; CDR3 protein: CASSVTSGTGELFF
clone size: .; J gene: TRBJ2-5; V gene: TRBV27; D gene: .; CDR3 DNA: TGTGCCAGCAGCTTTGGAGGGATGAGACAAGAGACCCAGTACTTC; CDR3 protein: CASSFGGMRQETQYF
clone size: .; J gene: TRBJ2-5; V gene: TRBV29-1; D gene: TRBD2; CDR3 DNA: TGCAGCGTTGAAGGGGGGGGACCAGCGGGGGGGCAAGAGACCCAGTACTTC; CDR3 protein: CSVEGGGPAGGQETQYF
clone size: .; J gene: TRBJ1-4; V gene: TRBV30; D gene: .; CDR3 DNA: TGTGCCTGGAGTGTTAATCGGTTTAATGAAAAACTGTTTTTT; CDR3 protein: CAWSVNRFNEKLFF
clone size: few; J gene: TRBJ2-7; V gene: TRBV6-1; D gene: .; CDR3 DNA: TGTGCCAGCAGTAGCGGCTTCTACGAGCAGTACTTC; CDR3 protein: CASSSGFYEQYF
clone size: once; J gene: TRBJ2-5; V gene: TRBV9; D gene: TRBD2; CDR3 DNA: TGTGCCAGCAGCGTAGGCCCAGCGGGAGTGCAAGAGACCCAGTACTTC; CDR3 protein: CASSVGPAGVQETQYF
clone size: .; J gene: TRBJ2-2; V gene: TRBV19; D gene: TRBD1; CDR3 DNA: TGTGCCAGTAGTAAGTCTAGGACAGGGGAAACCGGGGAGCTGTTTTTT; CDR3 protein: CASSKSRTGETGELFF
clone size: .; J gene: TRBJ2-6; V gene: TRBV7-3; D gene: TRBD1; CDR3 DNA: TGTGCCAGCAGCACAGGGGCTGGGGCCAACGTCCTGACTTTC; CDR3 protein: CASSTGAGANVLTF
clone size: .; J gene: TRBJ1-1; V gene: TRBV5-1; D gene: TRBD1; CDR3 DNA: TGCGCCAGCAGCTCGGGGGTAGGGGGCTGGACTGAAGCTTTCTTT; CDR3 protein: CASSSGVGGWTEAFF
clone size: .; J gene: TRBJ2-1; V gene: TRBV5-1; D gene: TRBD1; CDR3 DNA: TGCGCCAGCAGCTTGATTCAGGGGGCCAACAATGAGCAGTTCTTC; CDR3 protein: CASSLIQGANNEQFF
clone size: .; J gene: TRBJ2-3; V gene: TRBV6-1; D gene: .; CDR3 DNA: TGTGCCAGCTGTTGGCAGGGCACAGATACGCAGTATTTT; CDR3 protein: CASCWQGTDTQYF
clone size: once; J gene: TRBJ1-5; V gene: TRBV19; D gene: .; CDR3 DNA: TGTGCGAGTAGAAGGGGTCCCAATCAGCCCCAGCATTTT; CDR3 protein: CASRRGPNQPQHF
clone size: once; J gene: TRBJ2-1; V gene: TRBV18; D gene: .; CDR3 DNA: TGTGCCAGCTCACCATCTGGGGGCGCTTACAATGAGCAGTTCTTC; CDR3 protein: CASSPSGGAYNEQFF
clone size: .; J gene: TRBJ2-5; V gene: TRBV9; D gene: .; CDR3 DNA: TGTGCCAGCAGCGCGAAGAACGTACAGGAGACCCAGTACTTC; CDR3 protein: CASSAKNVQETQYF
clone size: .; J gene: TRBJ2-1; V gene: TRBV4-1; D gene: TRBD2; CDR3 DNA: TGCGCCAGCAGCCAAGCTCAAACCGGGACTAGCAGGAGCTCCTACAATGAGCAGTTCTTC; CDR3 protein: CASSQAQTGTSRSSYNEQFF
clone size: .; J gene: TRBJ2-2; V gene: TRBV11-2; D gene: .; CDR3 DNA: TGTGCCAGCAGCTTAGACTTGAACACCGGGGAGCTGTTTTTT; CDR3 protein: CASSLDLNTGELFF
clone size: .; J gene: TRBJ2-7; V gene: TRBV6-1; D gene: .; CDR3 DNA: TGTGCCAGCCAACAGGGCTACGAGCAGTACTTC; CDR3 protein: CASQQGYEQYF
clone size: .; J gene: TRBJ1-1; V gene: TRBV5-5; D gene: .; CDR3 DNA: TGTGCCAGCAGCTTGGCCACCGGAGAGAGCGCTGAAGCTTTCTTT; CDR3 protein: CASSLATGESAEAFF
clone size: .; J gene: TRBJ1-2; V gene: TRBV30; D gene: .; CDR3 DNA: TGTGCCTGGAGGGTGCACAGTCTGGTCGGCTACACCTTC; CDR3 protein: CAWRVHSLVGYTF
clone size: .; J gene: TRBJ2-3; V gene: TRBV6-5; D gene: .; CDR3 DNA: TGTGCCAGCAATAGCCGCGCCACAGATACGCAGTATTTT; CDR3 protein: CASNSRATDTQYF
clone size: .; J gene: TRBJ2-1; V gene: TRBV18; D gene: .; CDR3 DNA: TGTGCCAGCTCACCACTCGGGAAGAATGAGCAGTTCTTC; CDR3 protein: CASSPLGKNEQFF